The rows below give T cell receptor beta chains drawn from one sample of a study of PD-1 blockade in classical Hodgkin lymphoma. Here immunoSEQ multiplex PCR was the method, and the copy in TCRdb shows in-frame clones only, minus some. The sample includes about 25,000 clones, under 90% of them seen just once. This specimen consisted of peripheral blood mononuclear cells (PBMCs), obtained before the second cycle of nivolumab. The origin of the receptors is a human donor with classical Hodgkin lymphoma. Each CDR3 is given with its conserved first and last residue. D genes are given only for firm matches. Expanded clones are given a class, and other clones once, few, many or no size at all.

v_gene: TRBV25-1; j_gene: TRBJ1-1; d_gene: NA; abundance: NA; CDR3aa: CASSEKWDGSLAAFF; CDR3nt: TGTGCCAGCAGTGAAAAATGGGACGGAAGCCTCGCGGCTTTCTTT
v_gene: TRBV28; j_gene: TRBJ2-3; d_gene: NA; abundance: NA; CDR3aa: CASSFSLARYTTDTQYF; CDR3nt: TGTGCCAGCAGTTTCTCTCTCGCGAGGTATACCACAGATACGCAGTATTTT
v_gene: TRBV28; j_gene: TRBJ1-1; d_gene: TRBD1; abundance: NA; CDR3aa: CASSGTGANTEAFF; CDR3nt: TGTGCCAGCAGTGGGACAGGGGCTAACACTGAAGCTTTCTTT
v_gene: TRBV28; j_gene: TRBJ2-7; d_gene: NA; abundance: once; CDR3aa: CASSPYLRDNYEQYF; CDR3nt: TGTGCCAGCAGTCCCTACCTCCGGGACAACTACGAGCAGTACTTC
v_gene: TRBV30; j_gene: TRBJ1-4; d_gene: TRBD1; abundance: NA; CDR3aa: CAWSETGPESEKLFF; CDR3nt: TGTGCCTGGAGTGAGACAGGGCCAGAAAGTGAAAAACTGTTTTTT
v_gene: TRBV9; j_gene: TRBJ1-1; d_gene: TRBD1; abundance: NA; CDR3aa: CASSARDRVMNTEAFF; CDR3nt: TGTGCCAGCAGCGCGAGGGACAGGGTCATGAACACTGAAGCTTTCTTT
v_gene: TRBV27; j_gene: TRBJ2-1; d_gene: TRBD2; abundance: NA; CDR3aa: CASSLLTSGRNEQFF; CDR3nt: TGTGCCAGCAGTTTACTTACTAGCGGGAGAAATGAGCAGTTCTTC
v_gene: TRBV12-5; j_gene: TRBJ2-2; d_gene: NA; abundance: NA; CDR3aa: CASGFVRRDNGGGELFF; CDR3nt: TGTGCTAGTGGATTCGTTAGGCGGGACAATGGTGGCGGGGAGCTGTTTTTT
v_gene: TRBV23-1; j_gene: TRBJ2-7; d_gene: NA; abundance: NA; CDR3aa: CASSQQLGTAGPNEQYF; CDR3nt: TGCGCCAGCAGTCAGCAATTGGGGACGGCCGGTCCCAACGAGCAGTACTTC
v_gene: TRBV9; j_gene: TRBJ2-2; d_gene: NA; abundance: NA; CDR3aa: CASSVGQPGELFF; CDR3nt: TGTGCCAGCAGCGTAGGGCAGCCCGGGGAGCTGTTTTTT
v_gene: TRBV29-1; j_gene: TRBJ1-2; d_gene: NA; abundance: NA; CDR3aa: CSVVGQANTRSVSYGYTF; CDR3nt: TGCAGCGTTGTCGGGCAGGCCAACACAAGGAGCGTTAGCTATGGCTACACCTTC
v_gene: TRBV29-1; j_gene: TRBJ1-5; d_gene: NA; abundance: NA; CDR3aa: CSVGGGGQPQHF; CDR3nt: TGCAGCGTTGGAGGGGGGGGCCAGCCCCAGCATTTT
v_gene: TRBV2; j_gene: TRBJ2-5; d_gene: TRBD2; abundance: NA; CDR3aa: CASSVLLAGGETQYF; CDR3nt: TGTGCCAGCAGCGTCTTACTAGCGGGGGGCGAGACCCAGTACTTC
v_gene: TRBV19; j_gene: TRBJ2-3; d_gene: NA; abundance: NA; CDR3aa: CASSGSNTDTQYF; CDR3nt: TGTGCCAGTAGTGGATCCAACACAGATACGCAGTATTTT
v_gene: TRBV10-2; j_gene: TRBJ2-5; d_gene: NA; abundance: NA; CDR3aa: CASRSLGQETQYF; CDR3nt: TGCGCCAGCAGATCGCTAGGACAAGAGACCCAGTACTTC
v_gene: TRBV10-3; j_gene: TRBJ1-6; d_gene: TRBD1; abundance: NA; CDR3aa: CAIRDTGTGGANSPLHF; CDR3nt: TGTGCCATCAGGGATACCGGGACAGGGGGCGCGAATTCACCCCTCCACTTT
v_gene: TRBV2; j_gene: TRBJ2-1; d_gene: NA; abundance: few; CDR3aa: CASSLSGSPEQFF; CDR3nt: TGTGCCAGCAGTTTAAGCGGGTCACCTGAGCAGTTCTTC
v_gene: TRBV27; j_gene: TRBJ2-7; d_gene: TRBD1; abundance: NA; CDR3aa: CASSLYRGRYEQYF; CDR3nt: TGTGCCAGCAGTTTATACAGGGGGAGATACGAGCAGTACTTC
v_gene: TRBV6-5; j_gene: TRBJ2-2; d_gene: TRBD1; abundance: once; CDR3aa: CASSYWTGGTGELFF; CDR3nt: TGTGCCAGCAGTTACTGGACAGGGGGCACCGGGGAGCTGTTTTTT